The 5 T cell receptor beta chains below come from one sample, sequenced in a study of shared clonotypes between healthy human individuals. Profiling relied on immunoSEQ multiplex PCR, and the TCRdb table lists in-frame clones only, not all of them. The table includes around 2.3 million clones, 90% to 96% detected once. The material sequenced was naive CD4+ T cells sorted from blood. Subset reported: CD45RA+ positively selected. These TCRs come from a man aged 18 to 35 in good health.

The count of this clone is one. J is TRBJ1-2 and V is TRBV27; 10 nucleotides agree with TRBD1. The CDR3 consists of 13 residues. Germline-derived CDR1 and CDR2 are MNHEY and SMNVEV (reference sequence). The ends lost 6 bases at V and 4 bases at J; junction bases unmatched: 2. The CDR3 region has the DNA TGTGCCAGCAGGCGACAGGGGGCCTATGGCTACACCTTC. This translates into CASRRQGAYGYTF.

This CDR3 reads CASSYIQDGAYEQYF. In DNA, the CDR3 is TGTGCCAGCAGTTATATTCAGGACGGGGCCTACGAGCAGTACTTC. The V call is TRBV6-5, the J call TRBJ2-7; a possible D gene is TRBD2 (5 bases). In germline, CDR1 is MNHEY, CDR2 SVGAGI. The V end lost 3 bases, the J end lost 2 bases, and 14 bases lay between the germline ends. The CDR3 consists of 15 residues.

The chain recombines TRBV7-9 with TRBJ2-2, with no clear D. This CDR3 contains 16 residues. Trimming cost V 5 bases and J 3 bases, with 16 bases left between them. Germline V gene sequence: CDR1 SEHNR, CDR2 FQNEAQ (reference sequence). The CDR3 region is CASSLLSSPDTGELFF. In DNA, the CDR3 is TGTGCCAGCAGCCTCCTCTCCTCTCCGGACACCGGGGAGCTGTTTTTT.

The rearrangement links TRBV21-1 to TRBJ2-1; the table assigns TRBD1, which was not confirmed against the DNA. TRBV21-1 is described as a pseudogene. The CDR3 has 17 amino acids. The CDR3 sequence: CASSKGLTGGGNNEQFF. CDR3 nucleotide sequence: TGTGCCAGCAGCAAAGGCCTGACAGGGGGAGGTAACAATGAGCAGTTCTTC.

The V gene is TRBV5-1, the J gene TRBJ2-3, with TRBD2 as a possible D gene (5 bases). Per the germline V gene, CDR1 is SGHRS and CDR2 is YFSETQ. Between the trimmed V and J ends, which lost 6 bases and 1 base, there was a span of 12 bases. The CDR3 spans 14 residues. CDR3 amino acids: CASTGDQGTDTQYF. CDR3 DNA: TGCGCCAGCACCGGGGATCAGGGCACAGATACGCAGTATTTT.